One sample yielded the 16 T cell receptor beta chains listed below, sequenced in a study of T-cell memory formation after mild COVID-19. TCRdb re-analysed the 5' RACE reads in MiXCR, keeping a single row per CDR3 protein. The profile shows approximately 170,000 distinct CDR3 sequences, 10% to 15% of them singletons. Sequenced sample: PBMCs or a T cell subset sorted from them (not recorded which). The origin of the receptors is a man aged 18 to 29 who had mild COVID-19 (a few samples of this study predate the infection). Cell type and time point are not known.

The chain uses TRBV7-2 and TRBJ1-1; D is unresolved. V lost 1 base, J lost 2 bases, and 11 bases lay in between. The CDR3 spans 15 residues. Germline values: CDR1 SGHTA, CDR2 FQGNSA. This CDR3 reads CASSLVGNPNTEAFF. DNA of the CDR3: TGTGCCAGCAGCTTAGTGGGGAACCCTAACACTGAAGCTTTCTTT.

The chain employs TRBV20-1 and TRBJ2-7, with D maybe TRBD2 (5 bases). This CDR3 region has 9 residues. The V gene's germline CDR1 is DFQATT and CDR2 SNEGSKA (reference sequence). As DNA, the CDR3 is TGCACAAGCGGCCGCGAGCAGTACGTC. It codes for CTSGREQYV.

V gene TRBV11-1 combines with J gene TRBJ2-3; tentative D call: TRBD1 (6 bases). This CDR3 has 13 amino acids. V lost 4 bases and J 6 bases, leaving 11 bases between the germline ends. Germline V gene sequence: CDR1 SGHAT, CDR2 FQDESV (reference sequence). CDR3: CASSSRQVDTQYF. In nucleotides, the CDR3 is TGTGCCAGCAGCTCGCGACAGGTCGATACGCAGTATTTT.

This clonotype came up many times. The CDR3 nucleotides are TGTGCCAGCAGTCCCGGGGGGGGAGATACGCAGTATTTT. This sequence encodes CASSPGGGDTQYF. The rearrangement links TRBV7-2 to TRBJ2-3; TRBD2 aligns across 8 bases. Germline CDR1 is SGHTA and CDR2 is FQGNSA. This CDR3 spans 13 amino acids. V shed 6 bases, J shed 5 bases, and the junction held 4 bases outside the gene matches. The full variable domain, completed using reference TRBV7-2 and TRBJ2-3, is GAGVSQSPSNKVTEKGKDVELRCDPISGHTALYWYRQSLGQGLEFLIYFQGNSAPDKSGLPSDRFSAERTGGSVSTLTIQRTQQEDSAVYLCASSPGGGDTQYFGPGTRLTVL.

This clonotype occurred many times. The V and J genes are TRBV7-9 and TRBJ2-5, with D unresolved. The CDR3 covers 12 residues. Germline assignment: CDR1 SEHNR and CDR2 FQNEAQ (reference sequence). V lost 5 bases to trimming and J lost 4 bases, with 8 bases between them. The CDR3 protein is CASSPSGETQYF. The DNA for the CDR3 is TGTGCCAGCAGCCCGTCGGGAGAGACCCAGTACTTC. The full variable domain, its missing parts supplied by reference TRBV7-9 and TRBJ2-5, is DTGVSQNPRHKITKRGQNVTFRCDPISEHNRLYWYRQTLGQGPEFLTYFQNEAQLEKSRLLSDRFSAERPKGSFSTLEIQRTEQGDSAMYLCASSPSGETQYFGPGTRLLVL.

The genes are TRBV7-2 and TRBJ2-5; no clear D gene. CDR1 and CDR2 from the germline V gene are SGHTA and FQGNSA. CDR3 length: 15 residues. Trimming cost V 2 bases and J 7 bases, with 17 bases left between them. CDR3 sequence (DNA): TGTGCCAGCAGCTTAAGTCGTCCACCCTCGGGGACCCAGTACTTC. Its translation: CASSLSRPPSGTQYF. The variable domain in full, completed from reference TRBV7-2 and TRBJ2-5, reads GAGVSQSPSNKVTEKGKDVELRCDPISGHTALYWYRQSLGQGLEFLIYFQGNSAPDKSGLPSDRFSAERTGGSVSTLTIQRTQQEDSAVYLCASSLSRPPSGTQYFGPGTRLLVL.

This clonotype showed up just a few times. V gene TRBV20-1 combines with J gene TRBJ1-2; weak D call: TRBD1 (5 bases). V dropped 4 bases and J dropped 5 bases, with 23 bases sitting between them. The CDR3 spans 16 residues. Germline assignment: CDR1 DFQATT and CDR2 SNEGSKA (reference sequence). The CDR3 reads CSAKDPGGTAQYGYTF. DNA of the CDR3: TGCAGTGCTAAAGACCCCGGGGGGACCGCTCAGTATGGCTACACCTTC.

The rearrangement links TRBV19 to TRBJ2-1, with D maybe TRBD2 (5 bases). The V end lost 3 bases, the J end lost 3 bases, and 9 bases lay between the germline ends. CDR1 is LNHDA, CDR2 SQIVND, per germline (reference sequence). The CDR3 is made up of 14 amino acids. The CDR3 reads CASSIMGVYNEQFF. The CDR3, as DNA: TGTGCCAGTAGTATTATGGGAGTCTACAATGAGCAGTTCTTC.

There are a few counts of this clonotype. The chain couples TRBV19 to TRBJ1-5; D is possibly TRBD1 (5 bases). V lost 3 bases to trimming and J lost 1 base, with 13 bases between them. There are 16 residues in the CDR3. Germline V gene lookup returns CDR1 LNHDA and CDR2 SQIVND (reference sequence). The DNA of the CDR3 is TGTGCCAGTAGTATTTCGGGGGGAAAAAGCAATCAGCCCCAGCATTTT. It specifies CASSISGGKSNQPQHF.

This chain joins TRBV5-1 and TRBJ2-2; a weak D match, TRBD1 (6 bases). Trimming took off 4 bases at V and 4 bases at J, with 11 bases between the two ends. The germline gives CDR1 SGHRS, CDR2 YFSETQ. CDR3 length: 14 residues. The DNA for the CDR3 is TGCGCCAGCAGCGAGGGACATATCACCGGGGAGCTGTTTTTT. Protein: CASSEGHITGELFF.

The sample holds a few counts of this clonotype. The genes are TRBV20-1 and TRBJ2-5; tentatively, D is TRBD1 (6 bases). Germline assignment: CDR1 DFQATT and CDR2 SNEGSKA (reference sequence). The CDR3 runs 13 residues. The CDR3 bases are TGCAGCCGGAGAGGGGGATGGGGGGAGACCCAGTACTTC. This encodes CSRRGGWGETQYF.

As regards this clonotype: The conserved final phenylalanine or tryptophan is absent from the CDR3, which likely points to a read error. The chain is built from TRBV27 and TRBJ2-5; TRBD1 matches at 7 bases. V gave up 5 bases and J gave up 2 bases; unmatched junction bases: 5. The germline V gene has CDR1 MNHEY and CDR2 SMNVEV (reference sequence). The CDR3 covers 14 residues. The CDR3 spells CASSKDRLQETQYL. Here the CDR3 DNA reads TGTGCCAGCAGTAAGGACAGGCTACAAGAGACCCAGTACTTA.

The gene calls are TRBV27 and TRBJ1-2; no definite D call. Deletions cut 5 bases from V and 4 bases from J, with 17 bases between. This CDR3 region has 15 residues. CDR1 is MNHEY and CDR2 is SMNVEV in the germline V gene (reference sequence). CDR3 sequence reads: CASSTGARGVYGYTF. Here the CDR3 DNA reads TGTGCCAGCAGTACCGGCGCGCGGGGAGTCTATGGCTACACCTTC.

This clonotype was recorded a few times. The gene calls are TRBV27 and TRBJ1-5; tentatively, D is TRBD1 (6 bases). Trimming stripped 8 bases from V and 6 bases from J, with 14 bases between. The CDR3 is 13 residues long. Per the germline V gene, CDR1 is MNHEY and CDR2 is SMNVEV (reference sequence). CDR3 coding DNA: TGTGCCAGCGGAGGACAGTCCGCTCAGCCCCAGCATTTT. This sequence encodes CASGGQSAQPQHF.

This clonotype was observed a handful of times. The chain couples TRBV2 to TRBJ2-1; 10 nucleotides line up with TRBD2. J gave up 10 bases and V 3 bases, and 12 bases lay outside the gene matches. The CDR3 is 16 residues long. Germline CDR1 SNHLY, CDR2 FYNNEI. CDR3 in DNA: TGTGCCAGCAGTGAGCTTAGCGGGGGGACCTCGGTCGAGCAGTTCTTC. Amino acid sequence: CASSELSGGTSVEQFF.

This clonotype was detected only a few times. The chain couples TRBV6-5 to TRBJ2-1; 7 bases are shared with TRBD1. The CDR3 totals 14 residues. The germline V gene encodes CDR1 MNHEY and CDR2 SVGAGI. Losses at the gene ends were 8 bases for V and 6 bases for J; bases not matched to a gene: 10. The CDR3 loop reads CASQTGQGVNEQFF. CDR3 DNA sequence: TGTGCCAGCCAGACCGGGCAGGGGGTCAATGAGCAGTTCTTC.